The TCR gamma chain described here comes from a study of Vδ1+ human thymocytes. The CDR3 runs to 16 residues. Unmatched junction bases numbered 16, after V lost 0 bases and J lost 12 bases. Germline values: CDR1 VTNTFY, CDR2 YDVSTARD (reference sequence). This clone was counted a few times. The antigen is not known. The sorted cells were CD3+ Vdelta1+ Vdelta2- thymocytes from alphabeta-depleted thymus. Sorted Vdelta1+ thymocytes were roughly 96% to 99.6% pure. Sequences come from RNA converted to cDNA by reverse transcription. Pooled V-gene forward primers with one constant-region reverse primer generated the CDR3 amplicons by multiplex PCR. TCRdb reprocessed the multiplex PCR reads through CATT. The table lists about 6,500 gamma-chain clones, about 43% of them singletons. Study-wide findings and caveats: In the thymus, TRG and TRD repertoires looked highly polyclonal with Gaussian CDR3 lengths. Donors shared many TRG clonotypes but few TRD clonotypes. About 20% of thymic delta-chain sequences were Vdelta2, with few Vdelta3, unlike blood Vdelta1+ controls.

This clonotype was obtained from a boy in the first two years of life who had congenital heart surgery. Sample: Vdelta1+ gamma-delta thymocytes from the thymus. Subset reported: FACS-sorted CD3+ TCRalphabeta- TCRVdelta1+ TCRVdelta2- thymocytes. This rearrangement joins TRGV3 to TRGJP2. Here the CDR3 reads CATWDRPESSEGIKTF. The CDR3 DNA follows: TGTGCCACCTGGGACAGGCCGGAGAGTAGTGAGGGGATCAAGACGTTT.